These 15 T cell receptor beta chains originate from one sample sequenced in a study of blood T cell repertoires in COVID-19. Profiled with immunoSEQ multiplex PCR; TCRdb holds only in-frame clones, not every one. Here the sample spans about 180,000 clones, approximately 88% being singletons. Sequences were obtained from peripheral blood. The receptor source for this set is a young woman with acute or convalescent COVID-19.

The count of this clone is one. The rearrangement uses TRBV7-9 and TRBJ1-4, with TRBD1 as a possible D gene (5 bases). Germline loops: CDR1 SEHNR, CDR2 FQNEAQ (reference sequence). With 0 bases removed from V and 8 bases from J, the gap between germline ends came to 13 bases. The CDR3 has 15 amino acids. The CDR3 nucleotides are TGTGCCAGCAGCTTAGCGCCAGGGTCACACGAAAAACTGTTTTTT. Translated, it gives CASSLAPGSHEKLFF.

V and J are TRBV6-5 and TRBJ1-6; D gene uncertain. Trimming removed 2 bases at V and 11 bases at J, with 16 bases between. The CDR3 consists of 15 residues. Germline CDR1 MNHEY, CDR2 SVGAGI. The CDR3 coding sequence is TGTGCCAGCAGTTACCAAAGCGGTCAGAATACACCCCTCCACTTT. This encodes CASSYQSGQNTPLHF.

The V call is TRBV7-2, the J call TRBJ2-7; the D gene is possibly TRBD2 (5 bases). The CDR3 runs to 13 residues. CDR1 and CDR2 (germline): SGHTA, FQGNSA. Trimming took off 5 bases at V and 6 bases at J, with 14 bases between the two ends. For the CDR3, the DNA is TGTGCCAGCAGCGGGCTAGGACTTGTCGAGCAGTACTTC. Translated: CASSGLGLVEQYF.

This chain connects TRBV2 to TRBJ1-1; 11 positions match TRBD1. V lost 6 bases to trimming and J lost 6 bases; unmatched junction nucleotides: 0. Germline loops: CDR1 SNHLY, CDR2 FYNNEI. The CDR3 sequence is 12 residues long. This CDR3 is CASRDRGPEAFF. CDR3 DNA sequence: TGTGCCAGCAGGGACAGGGGGCCTGAAGCTTTCTTT.

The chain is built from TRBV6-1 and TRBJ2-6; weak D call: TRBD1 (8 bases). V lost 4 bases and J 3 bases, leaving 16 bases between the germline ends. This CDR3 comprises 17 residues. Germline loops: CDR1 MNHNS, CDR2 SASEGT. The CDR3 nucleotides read TGTGCCAGCAGTGGAACGACAGGGGAGGGTGGGGCCAACGTCCTGACTTTC. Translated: CASSGTTGEGGANVLTF.

The DNA for the CDR3 is TGTGCCTCCTGGACTAGCGGGAGGGCCGGCAATGAGCAGTTCTTC. It encodes CASWTSGRAGNEQFF. J is TRBJ2-1 and V is TRBV28; 15 bases match TRBD2. CDR3 size: 15 residues. The V and J ends lost 11 bases and 6 bases, in that order; junction bases with no gene match: 8. Germline V CDR1 and CDR2: MDHEN, SYDVKM.

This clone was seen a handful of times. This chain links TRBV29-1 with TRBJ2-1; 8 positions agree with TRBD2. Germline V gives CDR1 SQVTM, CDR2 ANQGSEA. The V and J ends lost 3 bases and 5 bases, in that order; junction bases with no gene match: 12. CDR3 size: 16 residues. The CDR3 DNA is TGCAGCGTTGACGGTCGGGGGGGGCGGACCGACAATGAGCAGTTCTTC. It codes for CSVDGRGGRTDNEQFF.

CDR3: CATSDRGTSGRFGEQFF. The DNA for the CDR3 is TGTGCCACCAGTGATCGAGGGACTAGCGGGAGATTTGGTGAGCAGTTCTTC. J is TRBJ2-1 and V is TRBV24-1; 14 nucleotides align to TRBD2. The junction had 9 bases not matched to a gene; V was cut back by 3 bases and J by 9 bases. Germline V gene sequence: CDR1 KGHDR, CDR2 SFDVKD. The CDR3 totals 17 residues.

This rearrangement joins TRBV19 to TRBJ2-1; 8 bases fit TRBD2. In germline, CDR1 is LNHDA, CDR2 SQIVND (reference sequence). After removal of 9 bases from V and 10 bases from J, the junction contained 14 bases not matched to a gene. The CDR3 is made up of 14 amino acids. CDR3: CASKREWGSWEQFF. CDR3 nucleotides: TGTGCCAGCAAGCGGGAGTGGGGTTCTTGGGAGCAGTTCTTC. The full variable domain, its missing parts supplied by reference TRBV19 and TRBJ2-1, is DGGITQSPKYLFRKEGQNVTLSCEQNLNHDAMYWYRQDPGQGLRLIYYSQIVNDFQKGDIAEGYSVSREKKESFPLTVTSAQKNPTAFYLCASKREWGSWEQFFGPGTRLTVL.

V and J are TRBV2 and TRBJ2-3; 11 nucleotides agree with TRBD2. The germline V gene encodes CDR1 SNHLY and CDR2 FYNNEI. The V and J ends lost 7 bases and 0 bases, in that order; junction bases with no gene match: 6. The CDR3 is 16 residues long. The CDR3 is CASTPRLAGSTDTQYF. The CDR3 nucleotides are TGTGCCAGCACCCCGAGACTAGCGGGGAGCACAGATACGCAGTATTTT. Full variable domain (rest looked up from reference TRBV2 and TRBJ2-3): EPEVTQTPSHQVTQMGQEVILRCVPISNHLYFYWYRQILGQKVEFLVSFYNNEISEKSEIFDDQFSVERPDGSNFTLKIRSTKLEDSAMYFCASTPRLAGSTDTQYFGPGTRLTVL.

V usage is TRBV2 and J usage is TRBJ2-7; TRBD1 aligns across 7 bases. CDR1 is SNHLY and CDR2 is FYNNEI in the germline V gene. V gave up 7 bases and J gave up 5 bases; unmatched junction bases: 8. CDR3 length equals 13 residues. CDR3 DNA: TGTGCCAGCAATTGGCAGGGGGAAGACGAGCAGTACTTC. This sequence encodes CASNWQGEDEQYF.

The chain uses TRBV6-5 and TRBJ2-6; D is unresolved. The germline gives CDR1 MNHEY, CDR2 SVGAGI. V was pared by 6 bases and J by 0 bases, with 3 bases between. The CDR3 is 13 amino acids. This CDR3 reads CASSGSGANVLTF. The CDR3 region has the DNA TGTGCCAGCAGCGGCTCTGGGGCCAACGTCCTGACTTTC.

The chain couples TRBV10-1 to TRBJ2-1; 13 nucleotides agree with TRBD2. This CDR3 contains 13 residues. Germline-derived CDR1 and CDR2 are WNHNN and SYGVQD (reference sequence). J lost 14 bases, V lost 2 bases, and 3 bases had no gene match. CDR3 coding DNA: TGCGCCAGCAGTGAGGGACTAGCGGGAGTTAAGTTCTTC. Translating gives CASSEGLAGVKFF.

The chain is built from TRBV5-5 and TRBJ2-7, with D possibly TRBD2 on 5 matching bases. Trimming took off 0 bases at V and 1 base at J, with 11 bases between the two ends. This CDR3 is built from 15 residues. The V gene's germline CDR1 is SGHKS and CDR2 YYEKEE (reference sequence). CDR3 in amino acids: CASSLGGFESYEQYF. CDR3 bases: TGTGCCAGCAGCTTGGGCGGGTTTGAGTCCTACGAGCAGTACTTC.

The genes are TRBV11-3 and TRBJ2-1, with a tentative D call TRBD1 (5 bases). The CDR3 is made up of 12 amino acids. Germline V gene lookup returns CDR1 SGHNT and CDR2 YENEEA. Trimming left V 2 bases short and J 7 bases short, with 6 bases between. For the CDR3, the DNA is TGTGCCAGCAGCTTAAGGACAAATGAGCAGTTCTTC. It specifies CASSLRTNEQFF.